The rows below give T cell receptor beta chains drawn from one sample of a study of long-term antiretroviral therapy in people with HIV. Clones were sequenced by immunoSEQ multiplex PCR, and TCRdb holds only the in-frame ones, with some missing. The data contain about 25,000 clones, about 86% of them seen just once; the ten biggest clones take up roughly 5%. The material sequenced was unsorted PBMCs, taken 3 years after starting antiretroviral therapy. Receptors originate from a man younger than 30 with HIV. Both conserved end residues are part of each CDR3. D genes are given only for firm matches. Rows give clone size only sometimes, using once, few, many, or a class for an expanded clone.

d_call: TRBD2; clone_size: NA; v_call: TRBV5-1; j_call: TRBJ2-3; cdr3_nt: TGCGCCAGCAGTAGTAGCGGGGGGGCGGATACGCAGTATTTT; cdr3_aa: CASSSSGGADTQYF
d_call: NA; clone_size: NA; v_call: TRBV19; j_call: TRBJ1-1; cdr3_nt: TGTGCCAGTAGTAATTTGAACACTGAAGCTTTCTTT; cdr3_aa: CASSNLNTEAFF
d_call: TRBD1; clone_size: NA; v_call: TRBV4-1; j_call: TRBJ1-2; cdr3_nt: TGCGCCAGCAGTGGACAGGGCTATGGCTACACCTTC; cdr3_aa: CASSGQGYGYTF
d_call: TRBD2; clone_size: NA; v_call: TRBV7-9; j_call: TRBJ2-5; cdr3_nt: TGTGCCAGCAGCTTCGGAGTAAGAATAGCGGGCCAAGAGACCCAGTACTTC; cdr3_aa: CASSFGVRIAGQETQYF
d_call: NA; clone_size: few; v_call: TRBV5-1; j_call: TRBJ2-7; cdr3_nt: TGCGCCAGCAGCTTGGCCCACGTGACCCCTGAGCAGTACTTC; cdr3_aa: CASSLAHVTPEQYF
d_call: TRBD1; clone_size: NA; v_call: TRBV20-1; j_call: TRBJ2-7; cdr3_nt: TGCAGTGCCGCACTTCGGGACAGATCTTACTTC; cdr3_aa: CSAALRDRSYF
d_call: NA; clone_size: NA; v_call: TRBV6-4; j_call: TRBJ2-3; cdr3_nt: TGTGCCAGCAGTGATAAGCGCGGCACAGATACGCAGTATTTT; cdr3_aa: CASSDKRGTDTQYF
d_call: NA; clone_size: NA; v_call: TRBV7-3; j_call: TRBJ2-1; cdr3_nt: TGTGCCAGCAGCTCCAACGCCGGGACTCTCAATGAGCAGTTCTTC; cdr3_aa: CASSSNAGTLNEQFF
d_call: NA; clone_size: once; v_call: TRBV6-1; j_call: TRBJ1-6; cdr3_nt: TGTGCCAGCAGGACTTCCCTTACACCCCTCCACTTT; cdr3_aa: CASRTSLTPLHF
d_call: NA; clone_size: NA; v_call: TRBV11-2; j_call: TRBJ1-1; cdr3_nt: TGTGCCAGCAGCCGGGGGGAGGGGGCTGAAGCTTTCTTT; cdr3_aa: CASSRGEGAEAFF